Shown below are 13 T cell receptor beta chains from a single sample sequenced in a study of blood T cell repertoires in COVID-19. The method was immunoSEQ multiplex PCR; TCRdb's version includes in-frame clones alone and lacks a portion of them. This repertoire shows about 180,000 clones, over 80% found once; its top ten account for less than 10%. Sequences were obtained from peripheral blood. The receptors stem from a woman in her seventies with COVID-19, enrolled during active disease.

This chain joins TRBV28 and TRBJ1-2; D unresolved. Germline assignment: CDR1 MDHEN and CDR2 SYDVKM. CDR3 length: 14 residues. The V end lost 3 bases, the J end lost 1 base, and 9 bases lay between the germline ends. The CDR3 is CASSLAVINYGYTF. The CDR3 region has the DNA TGTGCCAGCAGTTTGGCAGTCATTAACTATGGCTACACCTTC.

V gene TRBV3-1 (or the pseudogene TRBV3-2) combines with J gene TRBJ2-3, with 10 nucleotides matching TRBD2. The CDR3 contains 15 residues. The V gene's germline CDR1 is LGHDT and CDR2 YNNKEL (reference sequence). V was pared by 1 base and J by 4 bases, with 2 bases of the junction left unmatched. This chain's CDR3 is CASSQVAGGADTQYF. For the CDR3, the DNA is TGTGCCAGCAGCCAAGTAGCGGGAGGAGCAGATACGCAGTATTTT.

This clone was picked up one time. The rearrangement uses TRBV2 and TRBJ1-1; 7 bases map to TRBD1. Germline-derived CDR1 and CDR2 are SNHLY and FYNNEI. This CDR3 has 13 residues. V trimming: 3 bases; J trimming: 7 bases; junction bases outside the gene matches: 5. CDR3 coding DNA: TGTGCCAGCAGTGACAGGGGGATTGGTGAAGCTTTCTTT. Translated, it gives CASSDRGIGEAFF.

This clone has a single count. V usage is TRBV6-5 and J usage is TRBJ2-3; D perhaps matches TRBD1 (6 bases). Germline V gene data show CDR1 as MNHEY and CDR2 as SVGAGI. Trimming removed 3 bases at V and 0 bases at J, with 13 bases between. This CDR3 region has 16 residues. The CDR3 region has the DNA TGTGCCAGCAGTTATGTAGGGGGAACCAGCACAGATACGCAGTATTTT. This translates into CASSYVGGTSTDTQYF.

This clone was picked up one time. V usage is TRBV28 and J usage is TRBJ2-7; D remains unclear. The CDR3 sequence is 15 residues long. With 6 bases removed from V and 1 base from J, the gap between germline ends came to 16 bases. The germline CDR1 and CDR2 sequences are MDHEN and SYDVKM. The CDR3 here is CASRTPLGQSYEQYF. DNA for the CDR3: TGTGCCAGCAGGACCCCCCTGGGCCAATCCTACGAGCAGTACTTC.

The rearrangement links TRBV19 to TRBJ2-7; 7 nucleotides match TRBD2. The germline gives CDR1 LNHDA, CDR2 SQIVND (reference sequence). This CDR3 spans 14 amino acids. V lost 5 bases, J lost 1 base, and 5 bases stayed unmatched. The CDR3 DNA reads TGTGCCAGTAGTTTAGCGGGTACTTCCTACGAGCAGTACTTC. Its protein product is CASSLAGTSYEQYF.

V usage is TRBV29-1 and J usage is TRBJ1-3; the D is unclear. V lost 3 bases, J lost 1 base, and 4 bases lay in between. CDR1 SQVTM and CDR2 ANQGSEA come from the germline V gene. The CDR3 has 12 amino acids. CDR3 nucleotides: TGCAGCGTTGAGACTTCTGGAAACACCATATATTTT. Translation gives CSVETSGNTIYF.

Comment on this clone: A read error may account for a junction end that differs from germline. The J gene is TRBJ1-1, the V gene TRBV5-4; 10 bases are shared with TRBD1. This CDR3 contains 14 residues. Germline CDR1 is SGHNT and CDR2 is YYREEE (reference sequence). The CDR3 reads CASSNPGQGLKRLF. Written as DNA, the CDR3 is TGTGCCAGCAGCAATCCGGGACAGGGGTTGAAGCGGCTCTTT.

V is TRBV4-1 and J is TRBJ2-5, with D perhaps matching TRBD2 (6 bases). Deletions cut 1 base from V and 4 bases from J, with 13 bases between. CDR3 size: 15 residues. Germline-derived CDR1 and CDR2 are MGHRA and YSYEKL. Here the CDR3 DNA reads TGCGCCAGCAGCCAAGCGGGAGAGGAGCGAGAGACCCAGTACTTC. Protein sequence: CASSQAGEERETQYF.

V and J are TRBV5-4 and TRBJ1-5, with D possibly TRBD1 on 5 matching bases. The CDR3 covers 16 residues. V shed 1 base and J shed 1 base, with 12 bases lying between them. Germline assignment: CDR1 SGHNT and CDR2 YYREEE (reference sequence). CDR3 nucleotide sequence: TGTGCCAGCAGCTTGTACGGGGAGGGGAGCAATCAGCCCCAGCATTTT. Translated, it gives CASSLYGEGSNQPQHF.

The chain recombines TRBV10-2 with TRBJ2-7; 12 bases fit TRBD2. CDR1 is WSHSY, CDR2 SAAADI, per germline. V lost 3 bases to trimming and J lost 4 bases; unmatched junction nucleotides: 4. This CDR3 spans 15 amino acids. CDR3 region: CASSELAGGLYEQYF. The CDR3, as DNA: TGCGCCAGCAGTGAACTAGCGGGAGGACTTTACGAGCAGTACTTC.

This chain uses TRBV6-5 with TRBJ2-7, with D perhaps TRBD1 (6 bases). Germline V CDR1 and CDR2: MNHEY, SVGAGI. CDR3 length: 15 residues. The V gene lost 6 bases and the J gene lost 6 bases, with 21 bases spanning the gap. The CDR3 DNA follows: TGTGCCAGCAGACTCTCCCAGACAGGTTCGGGCGAGCAGTACTTC. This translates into CASRLSQTGSGEQYF.

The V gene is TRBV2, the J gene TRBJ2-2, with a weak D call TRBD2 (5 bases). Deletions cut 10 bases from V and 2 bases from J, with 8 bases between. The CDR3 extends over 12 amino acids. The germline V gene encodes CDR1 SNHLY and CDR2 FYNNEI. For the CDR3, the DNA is TGTGCCACCCGGGAAAACACCGGGGAGCTGTTTTTT. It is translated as CATRENTGELFF.